The 3 T cell receptor beta chains given below trace back to one sample, sequenced in a study of blood T cell repertoires in COVID-19. Generated by immunoSEQ multiplex PCR, the TCRdb table keeps only in-frame clones and is missing some. Of more than 90,000 clones listed, around 88% are singletons. Sequencing input: peripheral blood. The receptors come from a woman aged 55-70 years with COVID-19, enrolled during active disease.

V and J are TRBV19 and TRBJ1-3, with D unresolved. Trimming removed 5 bases from V and 3 bases from J, with 11 bases in between. CDR3 size: 14 residues. Looked up from germline, CDR1 is LNHDA and CDR2 is SQIVND (reference sequence). The CDR3 nucleotides read TGTGCCAGTAGTCCGGTTTTGAGTGGAAACACCATATATTTT. Its translation: CASSPVLSGNTIYF.

The genes are TRBV3-1 (or the pseudogene TRBV3-2) and TRBJ1-4; a weak D match, TRBD1 (5 bases). Between the trimmed V and J ends, which lost 4 bases and 5 bases, there was a span of 8 bases. The CDR3 runs to 13 residues. Looked up from germline, CDR1 is LGHDT and CDR2 is YNNKEL (reference sequence). Here the CDR3 DNA reads TGTGCCAGCAGCCGCGACAGAAATGAAAAACTGTTTTTT. Protein sequence: CASSRDRNEKLFF.

This sequence joins TRBV30 and TRBJ2-6, with D hard to call. Trimming removed 3 bases from V and 0 bases from J, with 3 bases in between. CDR1 GTSNPN and CDR2 SVGIG come from the germline V gene (reference sequence). There are 13 residues in the CDR3. CDR3 region: CAWRSSGANVLTF. The DNA of the CDR3 is TGTGCCTGGAGGAGCTCTGGGGCCAACGTCCTGACTTTC.